The 29 T cell receptor beta chains given below trace back to one sample, sequenced in a study of cytomegalovirus exposure and HLA in healthy donors. In the PCR, 60 Vbeta and 13 Jbeta primers were used. TCRdb keeps only in-frame clones here, not all; method: immunoSEQ multiplex PCR. The sample yields about 61,000 clones, roughly nine tenths seen once. Source material: PBMCs. The receptor source for this set is a man younger than 45 in good health and CMV-seropositive.

The chain uses TRBV10-3 and TRBJ1-1; TRBD1 is a possible D gene (6 bases). Germline-derived CDR1 and CDR2 are ENHRY and SYGVKD. The V end lost 0 bases, the J end lost 4 bases, and 12 bases lay between the germline ends. There are 15 residues in the CDR3. Written as DNA, the CDR3 is TGTGCCATCAGTGAGTCGGGTCGAGGGGGCACTGAAGCTTTCTTT. This encodes CAISESGRGGTEAFF.

This clone was seen only once. This rearrangement joins TRBV7-7 to TRBJ2-2; D is perhaps TRBD2 (5 bases). Germline loops: CDR1 SSHAT, CDR2 FNYEAQ (reference sequence). The CDR3 is made up of 13 amino acids. The CDR3 DNA is TGTGCTAGCGCGGCAGCGAACACCGGGGAGCTGTTTTTT. Protein sequence: CASAAANTGELFF.

The V call is TRBV6-1, the J call TRBJ2-3; 12 nucleotides align to TRBD2. Germline V lookup: CDR1 MNHNS, CDR2 SASEGT. The CDR3 covers 18 residues. V gave up 4 bases and J gave up 3 bases; unmatched junction bases: 11. The DNA of the CDR3 is TGTGCCAGCAGTGGCCCAAGACTAGCGGGAGCACGGACAGATACGCAGTATTTT. It is translated as CASSGPRLAGARTDTQYF.

The count of this clone is one. The chain is built from TRBV5-1 and TRBJ2-1, with TRBD2 identical over 8 bases. V lost 4 bases to trimming and J lost 6 bases; unmatched junction nucleotides: 12. CDR3 length: 16 amino acids. The germline gives CDR1 SGHRS, CDR2 YFSETQ. DNA of the CDR3: TGCGCCAGCAGCAGAATTTTAGCGGGAACTCTCAATGAGCAGTTCTTC. This encodes CASSRILAGTLNEQFF.

The chain joins TRBV5-1 to TRBJ2-7, with 11 nucleotides matching TRBD1. This CDR3 has 17 residues. J gave up 0 bases and V 4 bases, and 9 bases lay outside the gene matches. From germline, CDR1 is SGHRS and CDR2 YFSETQ. CDR3 coding DNA: TGCGCCAGCAGCCCCGGGACAGGGGGTCCCGACTCCTACGAGCAGTACTTC. Amino acid sequence: CASSPGTGGPDSYEQYF.

CDR3 region: CASSLGQGEDTQYF. The CDR3 DNA is TGCGCCAGCAGCTTGGGACAGGGGGAAGATACGCAGTATTTT. This rearrangement joins TRBV5-1 to TRBJ2-3; 9 positions agree with TRBD1. Germline V gives CDR1 SGHRS, CDR2 YFSETQ. Unmatched junction bases numbered 1, after V lost 0 bases and J lost 5 bases. This CDR3 comprises 14 residues.

The CDR3 protein is CASSLVPAGVQETQYF. The CDR3 DNA is TGCGCCAGCAGCTTGGTTCCAGCGGGAGTCCAAGAGACCCAGTACTTC. The chain employs TRBV5-1 and TRBJ2-5; 8 bases match TRBD2. Germline V CDR1 and CDR2: SGHRS, YFSETQ. J was trimmed by 1 base and V by 0 bases; bases with no gene match: 5. This CDR3 is 16 amino acids long.

The chain links TRBV28 to TRBJ1-5; 9 bases align to TRBD1. Germline CDR1 reads MDHEN; CDR2 reads SYDVKM. The CDR3 is 20 residues long. V was pared by 1 base and J by 5 bases, with 18 bases of the junction left unmatched. The CDR3 here is CASSLSGDRVRYRADQPQHF. The CDR3 DNA is TGTGCCAGCAGTTTATCGGGGGACAGGGTGAGATATAGGGCGGATCAGCCCCAGCATTTT.

With regard to this clone: Other DNA variants within this sample encode the same CDR3. The CDR3 coding sequence is TGTGCCAGTGCCCCGGGACTATTTCCCAATGAGCAGTTCTTC. It is translated as CASAPGLFPNEQFF. The V and J genes are TRBV4-2 and TRBJ2-1; 7 bases fit TRBD2. Germline loops: CDR1 LGHNA, CDR2 YNFKEQ. The V and J ends lost 9 bases and 6 bases, in that order; junction bases with no gene match: 11. The CDR3 is 14 amino acids.

The chain links TRBV5-1 to TRBJ2-1; the match to TRBD2 covers 13 bases. Germline V gives CDR1 SGHRS, CDR2 YFSETQ. The CDR3 length is 14 residues. Trimming removed 4 bases from V and 7 bases from J; junction bases left unmatched: 2. The CDR3 DNA is TGCGCCAGCAGCGCGACTAGCGGGAGGAATGAGCAGTTCTTC. It specifies CASSATSGRNEQFF.

The V call is TRBV7-9, the J call TRBJ2-5, with 7 bases that match TRBD2. The CDR3 length is 14 residues. From germline, CDR1 is SEHNR and CDR2 FQNEAQ (reference sequence). After removal of 2 bases from V and 4 bases from J, the junction contained 4 bases not matched to a gene. CDR3 protein: CASSLSGVSETQYF. In DNA form, the CDR3 reads TGTGCCAGCAGCTTAAGCGGGGTATCAGAGACCCAGTACTTC. Full variable domain (missing parts from reference TRBV7-9 and TRBJ2-5): DTGVSQNPRHKITKRGQNVTFRCDPISEHNRLYWYRQTLGQGPEFLTYFQNEAQLEKSRLLSDRFSAERPKGSFSTLEIQRTEQGDSAMYLCASSLSGVSETQYFGPGTRLLVL.

The genes are TRBV19 and TRBJ1-6; TRBD1 matches 8 bases. Trimming removed 5 bases from V and 10 bases from J; junction bases left unmatched: 4. From germline, CDR1 is LNHDA and CDR2 SQIVND (reference sequence). CDR3 length: 13 residues. The CDR3 region is CASSPDRGSPLHF. The CDR3 nucleotides read TGTGCCAGTAGTCCCGACAGGGGATCACCCCTCCACTTT. Drawing the rest from reference TRBV19 and TRBJ1-6, the complete variable domain is DGGITQSPKYLFRKEGQNVTLSCEQNLNHDAMYWYRQDPGQGLRLIYYSQIVNDFQKGDIAEGYSVSREKKESFPLTVTSAQKNPTAFYLCASSPDRGSPLHFGNGTRLTVT.

V and J are TRBV5-6 and TRBJ1-3, with 7 bases aligning to TRBD1. V dropped 0 bases and J dropped 0; count of bases not matched to a gene: 6. CDR1 and CDR2 (germline): SGHDT, YYEEEE. CDR3 length: 17 residues. For the CDR3, the DNA is TGTGCCAGCAGCTTGGCCCTGAGGGACAGCTCTGGAAACACCATATATTTT. It specifies CASSLALRDSSGNTIYF.

V gene TRBV5-1 combines with J gene TRBJ2-5, with 7 positions matching TRBD1. Per the germline V gene, CDR1 is SGHRS and CDR2 is YFSETQ. Trimming cost V 0 bases and J 4 bases; bases outside gene matches: 3. This CDR3 region has 14 residues. CDR3 coding DNA: TGCGCCAGCAGCTTGGTCCAGGGGGTAGAGACCCAGTACTTC. Its protein product is CASSLVQGVETQYF.

The chain joins TRBV6-1 to TRBJ2-7; D perhaps matches TRBD2 (5 bases). The germline V and J ends were trimmed by 3 bases and 5 bases, with 11 bases remaining between them. From germline, CDR1 is MNHNS and CDR2 SASEGT. The length of the CDR3 is 13 residues. This CDR3 reads CASSDTRSNEQYF. The CDR3 DNA follows: TGTGCCAGCAGTGACACTAGGTCGAACGAGCAGTACTTC.

Comment on this clone: At one boundary the junction diverges from the germline segment, which might be a read error. The gene calls are TRBV9 and TRBJ2-5; no definite D call. The CDR3 loop spans 15 amino acids. CDR1 SGDLS and CDR2 YYNGEE come from the germline V gene. The CDR3 protein is CASGVGSHLQETQYF. The CDR3 bases are TGTGCCAGCGGCGTAGGCTCACACCTCCAAGAGACCCAGTACTTC.

The V and J genes are TRBV2 and TRBJ1-2, with a possible D match to TRBD1 (5 bases). The V end lost 5 bases, the J end lost 4 bases, and 20 bases lay between the germline ends. CDR1 and CDR2 from the germline V gene are SNHLY and FYNNEI. The CDR3 is 16 residues long. For the CDR3, the DNA is TGTGCCAGCAGTTACCCGGGGGAGGGGACCATCTATGGCTACACCTTC. Protein sequence: CASSYPGEGTIYGYTF.

This chain joins TRBV20-1 and TRBJ1-3; unclear D gene. Germline CDR1 DFQATT, CDR2 SNEGSKA (reference sequence). CDR3 length: 11 residues. V gave up 5 bases and J gave up 7 bases, with 9 bases separating them. The CDR3: CSADKRNTIYF. The CDR3 DNA sequence: TGCAGTGCTGATAAGCGGAACACCATATATTTT.

The rearrangement uses TRBV20-1 and TRBJ2-3, with D unclear. In germline, CDR1 is DFQATT, CDR2 SNEGSKA (reference sequence). CDR3 length: 10 residues. Trimming removed 5 bases at V and 3 bases at J, with 3 bases between. This CDR3 is CSAPTDTQYF. The DNA for the CDR3 is TGCAGTGCTCCGACAGATACGCAGTATTTT.

The chain uses TRBV5-6 and TRBJ1-2; D unclear. Trimming stripped 0 bases from V and 4 bases from J, with 7 bases between. Germline CDR1 reads SGHDT; CDR2 reads YYEEEE. This CDR3 region has 13 residues. CDR3 loop: CASSLDRIYGYTF. The DNA for the CDR3 is TGTGCCAGCAGCTTGGACAGAATCTATGGCTACACCTTC.

The chain combines TRBV6-5 with TRBJ2-1; possible D gene TRBD2, 5 bases. Germline V gene sequence: CDR1 MNHEY, CDR2 SVGAGI. The CDR3 length is 12 residues. Trimming stripped 5 bases from V and 8 bases from J, with 10 bases between. The CDR3 region is CASSPRGDEQFF. CDR3 DNA: TGTGCCAGCAGTCCCCGGGGAGATGAGCAGTTCTTC.

The chain has TRBV9 and TRBJ2-7; possibly TRBD2 for D (6 bases). Trimming shortened V by 4 bases and J by 3 bases, and 11 bases separated the two germline ends. This CDR3 is built from 13 residues. Germline V gene data show CDR1 as SGDLS and CDR2 as YYNGEE. CDR3 region: CASSPVEGYEQYF. The CDR3 DNA reads as TGTGCCAGCAGCCCAGTGGAGGGCTACGAGCAGTACTTC. Supplemented by reference TRBV9 and TRBJ2-7, the full variable domain reads DSGVTQTPKHLITATGQRVTLRCSPRSGDLSVYWYQQSLDQGLQFLIQYYNGEERAKGNILERFSAQQFPDLHSELNLSSLELGDSALYFCASSPVEGYEQYFGPGTRLTVT.

This clone occurred a few times. The J gene is TRBJ2-3, the V gene TRBV6-1; D is ambiguous. This CDR3 spans 14 amino acids. V was clipped by 6 bases and J by 0 bases, with 10 bases between them. Looked up from germline, CDR1 is MNHNS and CDR2 is SASEGT. Written as DNA, the CDR3 is TGTGCCAGCAGCCATCCAAAAAGCACAGATACGCAGTATTTT. It is translated as CASSHPKSTDTQYF.

The gene calls are TRBV23-1 and TRBJ1-6; TRBD1 is a possible D gene (5 bases). TRBV23-1 is recorded as an ORF, its role being uncertain. V was pared by 0 bases and J by 1 base, with 13 bases between. CDR3 length equals 18 residues. The CDR3 region is CASSQSREGFSYNSPLHF. The DNA for the CDR3 is TGCGCCAGCAGTCAATCTCGGGAGGGGTTTTCCTATAATTCACCCCTCCACTTT.

J is TRBJ2-1 and V is TRBV10-3; 14 nucleotides align to TRBD2. This CDR3 has 15 residues. Germline V gene lookup returns CDR1 ENHRY and CDR2 SYGVKD. Unmatched junction bases numbered 2, after V lost 2 bases and J lost 8 bases. This chain's CDR3 is CAISEGLAGGHEQFF. Written as DNA, the CDR3 is TGTGCCATCAGTGAGGGACTAGCGGGAGGTCATGAGCAGTTCTTC.

The chain carries TRBV25-1 and TRBJ2-5; 8 nucleotides match TRBD1. The assigned J gene may be wrong: the sequence end matches TRBJ2-7 better. The CDR3 length is 15 residues. Germline CDR1 is MGHDK and CDR2 is SYGVNS. The CDR3 protein is CASSTRTGTQSEQYF. For the CDR3, the DNA is TGTGCCAGCAGTACCCGGACAGGGACTCAGTCCGAGCAGTACTTC.

This chain links TRBV19 with TRBJ1-2; perhaps TRBD1 as D (6 bases). The germline V gene encodes CDR1 LNHDA and CDR2 SQIVND (reference sequence). This CDR3 is 15 amino acids long. V was clipped by 0 bases and J by 7 bases, with 15 bases between them. The CDR3 spells CASSIDETGRGGYTF. The DNA for the CDR3 is TGTGCCAGTAGTATAGATGAAACAGGGAGGGGTGGCTACACCTTC.

V gene TRBV10-3 combines with J gene TRBJ2-7, with 12 nucleotides matching TRBD1. From germline, CDR1 is ENHRY and CDR2 SYGVKD. V gave up 4 bases and J gave up 4 bases; unmatched junction bases: 2. The CDR3 is 14 amino acids. The CDR3 region has the DNA TGTGCCATCAGTGTGGGACAGGGGGCTTACGAGCAGTACTTC. Protein sequence: CAISVGQGAYEQYF.

The genes are TRBV19 and TRBJ1-4; TRBD1 might be the D (6 bases). This CDR3 spans 14 amino acids. Germline CDR1 is LNHDA and CDR2 is SQIVND (reference sequence). V lost 4 bases and J lost 1, with 7 bases in between. CDR3 DNA sequence: TGTGCCAGTAGTACGACAGGAACTAATGAAAAACTGTTTTTT. Translation gives CASSTTGTNEKLFF.